The rows below give T cell receptor beta chains drawn from one sample of a study of blood T cell repertoires in COVID-19. Sequencing used immunoSEQ multiplex PCR; TCRdb keeps in-frame clones, though not all of them. The data show approximately 300,000 clones, roughly 87% seen once. Sequencing was done on a sample of peripheral blood. The receptors were gathered from a woman in her forties or fifties who had recovered from COVID-19. CDR3s leave out the opening cysteine and the closing phenylalanine or tryptophan. The order of the fields is J gene, D gene, V gene, CDR3 protein. A D gene is named only where the DNA matches it firmly.

j_gene: TRBJ2-1
d_gene: TRBD1
v_gene: TRBV24-1
CDR3aa: ATSDSGTGHSYNEQF

j_gene: TRBJ1-2
d_gene: TRBD1
v_gene: TRBV7-8
CDR3aa: ASSLRPPGQGGVYGYT

j_gene: TRBJ1-2
d_gene: TRBD1
v_gene: TRBV7-9
CDR3aa: ASSIQGRLNGYT

j_gene: TRBJ2-7
d_gene: .
v_gene: TRBV6-6
CDR3aa: ASSYAGRKYEQY

j_gene: TRBJ2-1
d_gene: TRBD2
v_gene: TRBV29-1
CDR3aa: SAGSSGRAFGDEQF

j_gene: TRBJ2-1
d_gene: TRBD2
v_gene: TRBV7-3
CDR3aa: ASSLRVRLAGENEQF

j_gene: TRBJ1-2
d_gene: TRBD1
v_gene: TRBV6-5
CDR3aa: ASSPPGQGGGYT

j_gene: TRBJ1-1
d_gene: .
v_gene: TRBV11-2
CDR3aa: ASSSPTGFMNTEAF

j_gene: TRBJ1-5
d_gene: .
v_gene: TRBV4-1
CDR3aa: ASSSPTANQPQH

j_gene: TRBJ2-1
d_gene: TRBD2
v_gene: TRBV5-4
CDR3aa: ASSLGLAGVVEQF

j_gene: TRBJ2-1
d_gene: .
v_gene: TRBV14
CDR3aa: ASSQGGAYNEQF

j_gene: TRBJ1-2
d_gene: .
v_gene: TRBV28
CDR3aa: ASTRTEDERDNT

j_gene: TRBJ1-1
d_gene: .
v_gene: TRBV6-2/TRBV6-3
CDR3aa: ASSDFTEAF

j_gene: TRBJ2-3
d_gene: .
v_gene: TRBV5-6
CDR3aa: ASSSRTSTDTQY

j_gene: TRBJ1-5
d_gene: TRBD1
v_gene: TRBV28
CDR3aa: ASSRTGGGSNQPQH

j_gene: TRBJ1-2
d_gene: TRBD1
v_gene: TRBV11-2
CDR3aa: ASSLNRGQDGYT

j_gene: TRBJ1-5
d_gene: TRBD1
v_gene: TRBV5-1
CDR3aa: ASSLRLQGANSNQPQH

j_gene: TRBJ1-4
d_gene: .
v_gene: TRBV19
CDR3aa: ASSVTVLNEKLF

j_gene: TRBJ1-1
d_gene: .
v_gene: TRBV7-8
CDR3aa: ASSLGTPGGGEAF

j_gene: TRBJ2-1
d_gene: TRBD2
v_gene: TRBV7-3
CDR3aa: ASSLTGLDLSYNEQF

j_gene: TRBJ2-1
d_gene: .
v_gene: TRBV5-1
CDR3aa: ASSPGLADYNEQF

j_gene: TRBJ1-6
d_gene: .
v_gene: TRBV25-1
CDR3aa: ASSRTGWTLH

j_gene: TRBJ1-1
d_gene: TRBD1
v_gene: TRBV5-4
CDR3aa: ASSSRGASMNTEAF

j_gene: TRBJ1-5
d_gene: TRBD1
v_gene: TRBV4-1
CDR3aa: ASSHVGTGSGQPQH

j_gene: TRBJ1-2
d_gene: .
v_gene: TRBV7-9
CDR3aa: ASSLSGDGYT

j_gene: TRBJ2-7
d_gene: .
v_gene: TRBV27
CDR3aa: ASRQSIHEQY

j_gene: TRBJ1-1
d_gene: .
v_gene: TRBV28
CDR3aa: ASRPTSQGSTEAF